There are many counts of the clone carrying this T cell receptor beta chain. The record originates from a study of identical twins. This CDR3 contains 14 residues. Germline assignment: CDR1 ENHRY and CDR2 SYGVKD. V gave up 6 bases and J gave up 0 bases, with 11 bases separating them. TCRdb ran MiXCR on the 5' RACE reads and lists one entry per CDR3 protein. The table includes approximately 600,000 distinct CDR3 sequences, 9.6% detected once. Separately, the same data were catalogued under a study of yellow fever vaccine responses in identical twins.

The sequenced sample consisted of PBMCs. This receptor was taken from a woman between 18 and 29 years old in good health. This rearrangement joins TRBV10-3 to TRBJ1-1, with D maybe TRBD1 (5 bases). The CDR3 here is CAISPVGLNTEAFF. DNA for the CDR3: TGTGCCATCAGCCCCGTGGGGCTGAACACTGAAGCTTTCTTT.